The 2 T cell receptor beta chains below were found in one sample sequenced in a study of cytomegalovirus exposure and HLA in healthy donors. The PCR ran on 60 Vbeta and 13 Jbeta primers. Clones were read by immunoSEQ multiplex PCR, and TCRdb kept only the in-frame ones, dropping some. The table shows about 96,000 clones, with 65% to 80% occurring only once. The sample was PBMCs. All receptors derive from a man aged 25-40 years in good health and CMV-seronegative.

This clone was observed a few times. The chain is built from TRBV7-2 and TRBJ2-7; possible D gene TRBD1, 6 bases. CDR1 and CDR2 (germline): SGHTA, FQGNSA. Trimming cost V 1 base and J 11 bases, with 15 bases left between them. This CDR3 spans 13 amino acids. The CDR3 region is CASSLGGTRQEYF. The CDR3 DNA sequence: TGTGCCAGCAGCTTAGGGGGGACACGGCAGGAGTACTTC.

The CDR3 is CASSLTRSEKLFF. CDR3 sequence (DNA): TGTGCCAGCAGTTTAACTCGTTCTGAAAAACTGTTTTTT. This chain connects TRBV27 to TRBJ1-4; no definite D call. This CDR3 spans 13 amino acids. Germline loops: CDR1 MNHEY, CDR2 SMNVEV (reference sequence). Trimming stripped 2 bases from V and 7 bases from J, with 8 bases between.